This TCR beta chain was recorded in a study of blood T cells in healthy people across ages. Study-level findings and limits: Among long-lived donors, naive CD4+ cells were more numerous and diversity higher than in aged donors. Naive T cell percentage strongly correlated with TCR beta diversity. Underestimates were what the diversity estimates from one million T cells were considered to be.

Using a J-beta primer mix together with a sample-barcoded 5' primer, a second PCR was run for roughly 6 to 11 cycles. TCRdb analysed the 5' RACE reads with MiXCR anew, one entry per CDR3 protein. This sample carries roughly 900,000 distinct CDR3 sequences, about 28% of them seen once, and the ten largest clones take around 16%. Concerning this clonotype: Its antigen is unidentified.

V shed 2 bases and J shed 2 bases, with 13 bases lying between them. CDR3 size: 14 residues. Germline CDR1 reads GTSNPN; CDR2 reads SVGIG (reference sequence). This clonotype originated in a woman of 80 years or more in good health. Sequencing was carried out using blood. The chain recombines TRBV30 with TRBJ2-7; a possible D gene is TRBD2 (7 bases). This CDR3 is CAWSWGGGPYEQYF. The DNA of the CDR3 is TGTGCCTGGAGTTGGGGGGGGGGCCCCTACGAGCAGTACTTC.